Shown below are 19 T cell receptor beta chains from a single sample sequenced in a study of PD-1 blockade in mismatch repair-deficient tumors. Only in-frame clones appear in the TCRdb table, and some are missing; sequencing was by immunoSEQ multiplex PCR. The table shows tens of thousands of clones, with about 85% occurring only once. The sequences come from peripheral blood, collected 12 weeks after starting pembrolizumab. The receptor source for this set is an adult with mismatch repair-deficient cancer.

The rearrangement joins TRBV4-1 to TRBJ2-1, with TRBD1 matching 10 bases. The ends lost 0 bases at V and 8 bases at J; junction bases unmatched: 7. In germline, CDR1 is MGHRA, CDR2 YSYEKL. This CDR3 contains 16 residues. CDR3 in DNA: TGCGCCAGCAGCCAAGAACCGGGACAGGGGCGACATGAGCAGTTCTTC. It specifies CASSQEPGQGRHEQFF.

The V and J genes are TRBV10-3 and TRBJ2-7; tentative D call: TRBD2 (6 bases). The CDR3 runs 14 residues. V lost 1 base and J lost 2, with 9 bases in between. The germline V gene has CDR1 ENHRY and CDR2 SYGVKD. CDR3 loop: CAISEWRDPYEQYF. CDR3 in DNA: TGTGCCATCAGTGAGTGGAGGGACCCCTACGAGCAGTACTTC.

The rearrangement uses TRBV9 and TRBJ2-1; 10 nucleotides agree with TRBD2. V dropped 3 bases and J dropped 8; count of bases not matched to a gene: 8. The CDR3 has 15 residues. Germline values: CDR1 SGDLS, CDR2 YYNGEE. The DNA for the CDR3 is TGTGCCAGCAGCGCGAGCGGGAGGGCCAGGGATGAGCAGTTCTTC. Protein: CASSASGRARDEQFF.

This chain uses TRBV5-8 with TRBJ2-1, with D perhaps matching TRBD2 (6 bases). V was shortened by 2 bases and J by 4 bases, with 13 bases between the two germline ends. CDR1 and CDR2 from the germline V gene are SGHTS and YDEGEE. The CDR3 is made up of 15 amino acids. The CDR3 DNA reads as TGTGCCAGCAGCTTCGGGAGCGGGCCTTACAATGAGCAGTTCTTC. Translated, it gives CASSFGSGPYNEQFF.

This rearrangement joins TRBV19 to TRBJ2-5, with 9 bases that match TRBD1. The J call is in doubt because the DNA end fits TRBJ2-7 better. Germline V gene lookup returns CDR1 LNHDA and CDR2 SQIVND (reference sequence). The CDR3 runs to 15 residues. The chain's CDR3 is CASSWSGQGQYEQYF. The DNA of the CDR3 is TGTGCCAGTAGTTGGTCGGGACAGGGACAGTACGAGCAGTACTTC.

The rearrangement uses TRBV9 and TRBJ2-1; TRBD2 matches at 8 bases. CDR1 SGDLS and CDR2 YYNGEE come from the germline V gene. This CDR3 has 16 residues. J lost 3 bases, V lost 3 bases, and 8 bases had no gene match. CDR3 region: CASSGIAGWGYNEQFF. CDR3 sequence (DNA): TGTGCCAGCAGCGGGATAGCGGGGTGGGGCTACAATGAGCAGTTCTTC.

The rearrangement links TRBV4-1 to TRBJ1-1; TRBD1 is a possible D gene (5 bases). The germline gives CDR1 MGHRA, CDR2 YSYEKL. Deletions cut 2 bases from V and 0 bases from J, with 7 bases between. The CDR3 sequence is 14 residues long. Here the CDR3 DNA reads TGCGCCAGCAGCCAACAGGGCCTGAACACTGAAGCTTTCTTT. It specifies CASSQQGLNTEAFF.

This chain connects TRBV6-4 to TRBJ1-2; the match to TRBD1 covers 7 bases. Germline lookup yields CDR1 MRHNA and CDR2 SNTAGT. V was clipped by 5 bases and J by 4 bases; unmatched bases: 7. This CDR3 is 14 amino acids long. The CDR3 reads CASSSETGTYGYTF. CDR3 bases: TGTGCCAGCAGTTCCGAGACAGGGACCTATGGCTACACCTTC.

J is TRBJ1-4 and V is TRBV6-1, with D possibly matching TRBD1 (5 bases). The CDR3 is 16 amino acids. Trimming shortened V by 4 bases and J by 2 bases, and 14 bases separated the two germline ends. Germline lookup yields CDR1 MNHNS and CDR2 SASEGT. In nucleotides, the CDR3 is TGTGCCAGCAGTGCCCACCAGGGAGGGACTAATGAAAAACTGTTTTTT. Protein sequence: CASSAHQGGTNEKLFF.

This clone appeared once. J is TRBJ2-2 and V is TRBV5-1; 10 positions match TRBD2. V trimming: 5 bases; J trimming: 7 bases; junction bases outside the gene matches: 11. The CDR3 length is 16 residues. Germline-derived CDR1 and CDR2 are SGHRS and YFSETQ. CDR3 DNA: TGCGCCAGCAGTATCGGGCTAGCGGGAGTTGGCGGGGAGCTGTTTTTT. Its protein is CASSIGLAGVGGELFF.

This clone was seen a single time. The chain's CDR3 is CASSFIPDASYEQYF. CDR3 nucleotide sequence: TGTGCCAGCAGCTTTATTCCGGACGCGTCCTACGAGCAGTACTTC. This rearrangement joins TRBV7-2 to TRBJ2-7; D not certain. The CDR3 length is 15 residues. Trimming stripped 3 bases from V and 1 base from J, with 13 bases between. Per the germline V gene, CDR1 is SGHTA and CDR2 is FQGNSA.

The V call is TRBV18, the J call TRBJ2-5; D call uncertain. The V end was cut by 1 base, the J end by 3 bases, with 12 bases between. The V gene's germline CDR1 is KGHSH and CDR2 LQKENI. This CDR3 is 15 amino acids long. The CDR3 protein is CASSPLSYLKETQYF. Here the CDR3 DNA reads TGTGCCAGCTCACCACTCTCCTACCTAAAAGAGACCCAGTACTTC.

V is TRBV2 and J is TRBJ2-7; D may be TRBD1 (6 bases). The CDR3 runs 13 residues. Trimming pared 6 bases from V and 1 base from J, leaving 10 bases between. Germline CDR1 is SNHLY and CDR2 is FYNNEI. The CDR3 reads CASRPTGSYEQYF. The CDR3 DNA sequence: TGTGCCAGCAGACCTACAGGGTCCTACGAGCAGTACTTC.

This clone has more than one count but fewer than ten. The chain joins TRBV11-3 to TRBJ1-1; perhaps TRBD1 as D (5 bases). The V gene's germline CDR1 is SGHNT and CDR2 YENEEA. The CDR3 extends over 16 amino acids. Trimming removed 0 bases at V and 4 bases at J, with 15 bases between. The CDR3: CASSLDGRGGRTEAFF. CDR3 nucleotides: TGTGCCAGCAGCTTAGATGGCCGCGGGGGACGCACTGAAGCTTTCTTT.

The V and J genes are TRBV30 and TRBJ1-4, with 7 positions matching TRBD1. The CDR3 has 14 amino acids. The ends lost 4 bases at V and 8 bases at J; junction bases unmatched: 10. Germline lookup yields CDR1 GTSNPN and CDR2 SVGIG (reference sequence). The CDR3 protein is CAWMSPGGQEKLFF. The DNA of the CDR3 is TGTGCCTGGATGTCCCCAGGGGGGCAGGAAAAACTGTTTTTT.

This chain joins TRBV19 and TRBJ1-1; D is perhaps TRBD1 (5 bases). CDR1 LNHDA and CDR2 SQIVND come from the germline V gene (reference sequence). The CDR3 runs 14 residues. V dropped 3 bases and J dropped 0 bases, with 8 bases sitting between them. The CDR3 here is CASSIGGVNTEAFF. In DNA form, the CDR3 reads TGTGCCAGTAGTATCGGGGGGGTGAACACTGAAGCTTTCTTT.

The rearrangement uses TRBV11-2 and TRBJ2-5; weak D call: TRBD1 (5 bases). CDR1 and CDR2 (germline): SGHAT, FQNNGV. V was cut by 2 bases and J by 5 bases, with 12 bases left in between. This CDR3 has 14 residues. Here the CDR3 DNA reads TGTGCCAGCAGCTTATTGACAGCTGGGGAGACCCAGTACTTC. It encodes CASSLLTAGETQYF.

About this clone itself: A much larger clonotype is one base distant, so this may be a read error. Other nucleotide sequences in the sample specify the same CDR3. CDR3 bases: TGTGCCAGCAGCGTAGGAGGGGACAATGAGCAGTTCTTC. It is translated as CASSVGGDNEQFF. The rearrangement joins TRBV9 to TRBJ2-1; the D gene could be TRBD1 or TRBD2 (5 bases each). This CDR3 region has 13 residues. V was pared by 0 bases and J by 5 bases, with 6 bases between. Germline V gene data show CDR1 as SGDLS and CDR2 as YYNGEE.

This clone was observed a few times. The CDR3 here is CASSQNGYLSYTF. The CDR3 DNA reads as TGTGCCAGCAGCCAAAATGGCTATTTGAGCTACACCTTC. This sequence joins TRBV14 and TRBJ1-2, with D unclear. The CDR3 totals 13 residues. Trimming took off 2 bases at V and 9 bases at J, with 13 bases between the two ends. In germline, CDR1 is SGHDN, CDR2 FVKESK.